This entry features one T cell receptor beta chain sequence. What it binds is unknown. Deletions cut 5 bases from V and 5 bases from J, with 10 bases between. The CDR3 has 13 residues. Germline loops: CDR1 SGHVS, CDR2 FQNEAQ. Profiled with immunoSEQ multiplex PCR; TCRdb holds only in-frame clones, not every one. This sample carries about 120,000 clones, roughly nine tenths of them seen once, and the ten largest clones take around 1.1%. These data originate in a study of cytomegalovirus exposure and HLA in healthy donors. Findings and caveats of the study: Researchers counted roughly 150 TCR beta chains as cytomegalovirus-associated. First-cohort TCR clusters tended to co-occur in the approximately 110 validation repertoires, a later analysis found. In vitro, a few CMV-associated chains proved specific for CMV antigens.

The donors were part of the validation cohort of 95 to 150 subjects. That cohort was separate from the first cohort, which comprised under 700 subjects. The origin of this receptor is a woman aged 18 to 35 in good health and CMV-seronegative. The chain recombines TRBV7-8 with TRBJ2-1; unclear D gene. The specimen was PBMCs. The CDR3 region has the DNA TGTGCCAGCAGCACCTACTACGACAATGAGCAGTTCTTC. Residues: CASSTYYDNEQFF.